What follows is one T cell receptor (beta chain) and its context. Methods used by the authors: Cell counts per sample came from amplifying reference gene primers. Clones were sequenced by immunoSEQ multiplex PCR, and TCRdb holds only the in-frame ones, with some missing. Clonal size and the V and J genes are those of that table, whereas D and trimming came from the DNA. In the table there are 220,000 or so clones, 85% to 90% of which are singletons. This sample stems from a study of blood T cell repertoires in COVID-19. The overall study: The cDNA or gDNA used as material had been derived from T cells, B-cell-depleted T cells, or PBMCs.

V lost 2 bases to trimming and J lost 4 bases, with 12 bases between them. The CDR3 covers 15 residues. Germline V gene lookup returns CDR1 SNHLY and CDR2 FYNNEI. Participants were placed into cohorts based on the clinical history they reported. This clonotype was sampled from a man under 40 who had been exposed to COVID-19. Sequenced: PBMCs or T cells enriched from blood (not recorded which). This rearrangement joins TRBV2 to TRBJ1-5; D gene unclear. In DNA, the CDR3 is TGTGCCAGCAGTGAAAACGGAGGGCTTAATCAGCCCCAGCATTTT. Amino acids: CASSENGGLNQPQHF.